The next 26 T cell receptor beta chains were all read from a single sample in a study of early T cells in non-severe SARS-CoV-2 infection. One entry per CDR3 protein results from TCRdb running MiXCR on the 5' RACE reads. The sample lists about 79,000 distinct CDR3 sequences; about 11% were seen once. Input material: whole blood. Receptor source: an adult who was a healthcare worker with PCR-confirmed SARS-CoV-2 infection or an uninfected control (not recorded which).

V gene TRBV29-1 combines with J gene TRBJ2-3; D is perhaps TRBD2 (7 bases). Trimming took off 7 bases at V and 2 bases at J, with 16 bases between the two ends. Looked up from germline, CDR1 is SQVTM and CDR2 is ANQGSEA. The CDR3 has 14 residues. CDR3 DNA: TGCAGCGCCGAGGGGGGGGCGGACACAGATACGCAGTATTTT. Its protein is CSAEGGADTDTQYF.

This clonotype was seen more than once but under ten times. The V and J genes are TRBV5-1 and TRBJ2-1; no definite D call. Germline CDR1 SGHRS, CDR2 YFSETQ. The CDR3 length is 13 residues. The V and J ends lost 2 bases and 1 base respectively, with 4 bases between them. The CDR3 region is CASSLRSYNEQFF. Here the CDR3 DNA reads TGCGCCAGCAGCTTACGGTCCTACAATGAGCAGTTCTTC.

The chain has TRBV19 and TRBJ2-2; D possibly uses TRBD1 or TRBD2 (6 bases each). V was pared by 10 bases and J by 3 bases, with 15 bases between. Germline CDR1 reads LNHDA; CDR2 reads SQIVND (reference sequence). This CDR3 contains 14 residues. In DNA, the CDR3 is TGTGCCACCAAGGGGGGCCCGTACACCGGGGAGCTGTTTTTT. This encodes CATKGGPYTGELFF.

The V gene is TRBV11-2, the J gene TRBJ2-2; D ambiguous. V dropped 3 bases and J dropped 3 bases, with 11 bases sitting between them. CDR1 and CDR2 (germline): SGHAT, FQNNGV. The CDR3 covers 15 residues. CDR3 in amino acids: CASSFGSGDTGELFF. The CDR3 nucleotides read TGTGCCAGCAGCTTTGGGTCCGGAGACACCGGGGAGCTGTTTTTT.

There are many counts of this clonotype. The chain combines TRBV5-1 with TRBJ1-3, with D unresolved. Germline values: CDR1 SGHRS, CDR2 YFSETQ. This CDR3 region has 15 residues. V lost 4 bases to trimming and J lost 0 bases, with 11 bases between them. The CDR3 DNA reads TGCGCCAGCAGCCCCGACGGATACTCTGGAAACACCATATATTTT. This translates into CASSPDGYSGNTIYF.

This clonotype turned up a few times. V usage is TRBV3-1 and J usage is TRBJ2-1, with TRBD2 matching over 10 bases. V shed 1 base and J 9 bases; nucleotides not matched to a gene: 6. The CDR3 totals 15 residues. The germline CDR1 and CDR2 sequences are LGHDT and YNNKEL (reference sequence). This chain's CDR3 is CASSQAAGGPGEQFF. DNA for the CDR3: TGTGCCAGCAGCCAAGCAGCGGGGGGGCCGGGTGAGCAGTTCTTC.

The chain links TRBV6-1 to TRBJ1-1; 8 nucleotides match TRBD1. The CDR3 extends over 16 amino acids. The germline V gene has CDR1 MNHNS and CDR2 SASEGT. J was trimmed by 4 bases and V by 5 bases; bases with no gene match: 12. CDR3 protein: CASSRDRQNPPTEAFF. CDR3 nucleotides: TGTGCCAGCAGTCGGGACAGGCAGAATCCTCCCACTGAAGCTTTCTTT.

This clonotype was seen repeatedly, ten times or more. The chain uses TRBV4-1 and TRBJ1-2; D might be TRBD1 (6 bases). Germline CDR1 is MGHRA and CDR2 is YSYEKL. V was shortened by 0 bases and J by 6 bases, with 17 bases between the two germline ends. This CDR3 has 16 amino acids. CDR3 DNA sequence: TGCGCCAGCAGCCAAGATTTCGGTATCAGGGGCCATGGCTACACCTTC. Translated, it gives CASSQDFGIRGHGYTF.

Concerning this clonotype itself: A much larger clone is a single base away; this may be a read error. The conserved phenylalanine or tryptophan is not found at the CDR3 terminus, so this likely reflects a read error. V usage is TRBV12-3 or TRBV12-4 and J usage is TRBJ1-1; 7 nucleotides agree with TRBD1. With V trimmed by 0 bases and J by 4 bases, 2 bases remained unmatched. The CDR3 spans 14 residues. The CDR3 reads CASSLAGGGTEAFL. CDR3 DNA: TGTGCCAGCAGTTTAGCAGGGGGCGGCACTGAAGCTTTCCTT.

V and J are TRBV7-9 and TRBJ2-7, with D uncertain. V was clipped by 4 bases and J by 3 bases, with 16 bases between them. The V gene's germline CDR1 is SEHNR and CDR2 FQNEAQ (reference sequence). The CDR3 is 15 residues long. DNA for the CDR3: TGTGCCAGCAGCTCGCAAGACTCATCCCGCTACGAGCAGTACTTC. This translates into CASSSQDSSRYEQYF.

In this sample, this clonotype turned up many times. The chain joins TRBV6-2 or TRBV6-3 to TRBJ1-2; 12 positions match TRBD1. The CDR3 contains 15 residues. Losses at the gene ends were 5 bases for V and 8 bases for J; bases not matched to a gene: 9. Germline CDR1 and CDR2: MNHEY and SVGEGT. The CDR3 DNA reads TGTGCCAGCAGTCCGGGACAGGGGGCTTTGAGAGGCTACACCTTC. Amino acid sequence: CASSPGQGALRGYTF.

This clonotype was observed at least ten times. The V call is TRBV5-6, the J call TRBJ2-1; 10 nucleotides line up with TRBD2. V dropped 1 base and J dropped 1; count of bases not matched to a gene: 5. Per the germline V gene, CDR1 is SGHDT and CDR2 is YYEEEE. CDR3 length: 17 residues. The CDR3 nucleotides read TGTGCCAGCAGCTTGTCTAGCGGGGGCCTTTCCTACAATGAGCAGTTCTTC. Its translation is CASSLSSGGLSYNEQFF.

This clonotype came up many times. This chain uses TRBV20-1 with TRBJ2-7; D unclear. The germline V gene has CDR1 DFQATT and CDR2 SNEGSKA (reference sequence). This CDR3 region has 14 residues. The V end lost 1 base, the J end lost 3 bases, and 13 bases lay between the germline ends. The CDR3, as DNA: TGCAGTGCTAGAGGTCGAGGACCTATCTACGAGCAGTACTTC. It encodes CSARGRGPIYEQYF.

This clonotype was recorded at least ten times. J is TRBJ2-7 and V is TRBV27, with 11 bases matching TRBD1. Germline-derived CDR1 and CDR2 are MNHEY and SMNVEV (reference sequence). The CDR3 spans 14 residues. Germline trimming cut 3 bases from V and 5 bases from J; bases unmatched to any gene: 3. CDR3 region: CASSLGQGVDEQYF. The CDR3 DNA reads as TGTGCCAGCAGTTTGGGACAGGGGGTCGACGAGCAGTACTTC.

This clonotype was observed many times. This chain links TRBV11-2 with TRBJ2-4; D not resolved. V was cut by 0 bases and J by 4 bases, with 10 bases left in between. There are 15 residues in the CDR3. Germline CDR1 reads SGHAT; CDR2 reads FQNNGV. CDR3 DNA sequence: TGTGCCAGCAGCTTAGAGTTTGGAGAAAAAAACATTCAGTACTTC. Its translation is CASSLEFGEKNIQYF.

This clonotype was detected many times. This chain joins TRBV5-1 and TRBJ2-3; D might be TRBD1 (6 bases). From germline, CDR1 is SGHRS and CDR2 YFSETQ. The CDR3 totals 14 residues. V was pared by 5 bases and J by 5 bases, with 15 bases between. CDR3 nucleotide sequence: TGCGCCAGCAGTCGAAGCCAGGGACAAGATACGCAGTATTTT. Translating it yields CASSRSQGQDTQYF.

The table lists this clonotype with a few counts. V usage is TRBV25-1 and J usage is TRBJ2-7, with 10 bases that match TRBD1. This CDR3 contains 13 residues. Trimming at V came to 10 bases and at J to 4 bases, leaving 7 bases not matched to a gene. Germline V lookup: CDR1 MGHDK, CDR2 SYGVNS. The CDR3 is CATRGTGEYEQYF. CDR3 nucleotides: TGTGCCACCAGAGGGACAGGGGAATACGAGCAGTACTTC.

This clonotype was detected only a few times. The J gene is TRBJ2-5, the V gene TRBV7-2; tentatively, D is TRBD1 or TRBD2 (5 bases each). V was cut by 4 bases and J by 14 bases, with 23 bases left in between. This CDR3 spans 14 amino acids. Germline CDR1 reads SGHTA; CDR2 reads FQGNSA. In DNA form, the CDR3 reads TGTGCCAGCAGCTCCCCCGGGGCTTCGAGGGAGATTTACTTC. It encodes CASSSPGASREIYF.

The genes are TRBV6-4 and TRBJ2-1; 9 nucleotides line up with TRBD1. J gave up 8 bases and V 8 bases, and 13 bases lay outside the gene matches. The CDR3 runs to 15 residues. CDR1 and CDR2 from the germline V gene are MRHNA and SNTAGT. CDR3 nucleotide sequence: TGTGCCAGCGCCCTGGGGACAGGGTCGGCTGATGAGCAGTTCTTC. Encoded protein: CASALGTGSADEQFF.

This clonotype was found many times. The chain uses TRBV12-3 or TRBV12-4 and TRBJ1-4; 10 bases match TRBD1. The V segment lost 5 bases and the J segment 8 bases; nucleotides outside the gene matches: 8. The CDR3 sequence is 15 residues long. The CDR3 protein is CASSPPGQGNEKLFF. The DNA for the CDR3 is TGTGCCAGCAGTCCCCCGGGACAGGGGAACGAAAAACTGTTTTTT.

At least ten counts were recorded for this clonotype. Here the CDR3 reads CASSQAPGGNTGELFF. Here the CDR3 DNA reads TGTGCCAGCAGCCAGGCACCAGGGGGGAACACCGGGGAGCTGTTTTTT. The chain employs TRBV4-2 and TRBJ2-2; TRBD1 matches 7 bases. The CDR3 is 16 residues long. Germline CDR1 reads LGHNA; CDR2 reads YNFKEQ. V shed 3 bases and J 1 base; nucleotides not matched to a gene: 5.

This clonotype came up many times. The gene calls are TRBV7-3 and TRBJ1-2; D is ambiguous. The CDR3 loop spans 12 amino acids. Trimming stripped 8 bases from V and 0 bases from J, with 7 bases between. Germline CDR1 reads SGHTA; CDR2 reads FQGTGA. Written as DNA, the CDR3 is TGTGCCAGCGGTATTACTAACTATGGCTACACCTTC. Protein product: CASGITNYGYTF.

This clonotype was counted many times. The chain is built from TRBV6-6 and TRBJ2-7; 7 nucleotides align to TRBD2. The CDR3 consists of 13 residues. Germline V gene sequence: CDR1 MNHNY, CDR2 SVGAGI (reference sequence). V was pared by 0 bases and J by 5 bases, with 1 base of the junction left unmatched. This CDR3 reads CASSYSGGNEQYF. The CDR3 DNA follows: TGTGCCAGCAGTTACTCGGGGGGGAACGAGCAGTACTTC.

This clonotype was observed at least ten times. The CDR3 region is CASSSDSNNEQFF. CDR3 nucleotide sequence: TGTGCCAGCAGTTCGGACTCGAACAATGAGCAGTTCTTC. The V call is TRBV7-9, the J call TRBJ2-1; possible D gene TRBD2, 5 bases. This CDR3 spans 13 amino acids. The germline V and J ends were trimmed by 6 bases and 5 bases, with 11 bases remaining between them. Germline lookup yields CDR1 SEHNR and CDR2 FQNEAQ (reference sequence). The complete variable domain, with remaining parts taken from reference TRBV7-9 and TRBJ2-1, reads DTGVSQNPRHKITKRGQNVTFRCDPISEHNRLYWYRQTLGQGPEFLTYFQNEAQLEKSRLLSDRFSAERPKGSFSTLEIQRTEQGDSAMYLCASSSDSNNEQFFGPGTRLTVL.

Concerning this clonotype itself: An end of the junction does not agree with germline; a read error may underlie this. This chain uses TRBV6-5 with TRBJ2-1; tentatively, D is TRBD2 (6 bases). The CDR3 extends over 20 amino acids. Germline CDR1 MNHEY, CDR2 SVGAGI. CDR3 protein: CASSYSVALHWRGPGGLLVF. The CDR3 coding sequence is TGTGCCAGCAGTTACTCGGTCGCACTCCATTGGAGGGGACCCGGTGGGCTGTTGGTCTTC.

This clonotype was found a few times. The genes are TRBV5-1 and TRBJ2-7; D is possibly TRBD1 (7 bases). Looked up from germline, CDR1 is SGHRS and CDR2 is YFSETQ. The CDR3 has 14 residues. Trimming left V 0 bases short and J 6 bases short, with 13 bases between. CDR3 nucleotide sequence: TGCGCCAGCAGCTTGGCCAGGGGGGCCGCCGAGCAGTACTTC. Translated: CASSLARGAAEQYF.